The 14 T cell receptor beta chains in this list originate from one sample, sequenced in a study of T-cell memory formation after mild COVID-19. MiXCR, applied by TCRdb to the 5' RACE reads, yields one record per CDR3 protein. Among fewer than 650,000 distinct CDR3 sequences listed, roughly 22% were seen once. Sample: PBMCs or a T cell subset sorted from them (not recorded which). Receptor source: an adult woman who had mild COVID-19 (a few samples of this study predate the infection). Cell type and time point are not known.

This clonotype was seen more than once but under ten times. The chain employs TRBV20-1 and TRBJ2-3; either TRBD1 or TRBD2 may fit D (5 bases each). The germline V and J ends were trimmed by 6 bases and 3 bases, with 7 bases remaining between them. The CDR3 extends over 11 amino acids. CDR1 and CDR2 from the germline V gene are DFQATT and SNEGSKA (reference sequence). In DNA, the CDR3 is TGCAGTGCGGGACGAACAGATACGCAGTATTTT. Its translation: CSAGRTDTQYF.

This clonotype came up a few times. At one end, the junction sequence differs from germline, possibly due to a read error. CDR3 nucleotides: TGTGCCAGCAGCTTAGGAGGGACAGGGGTTTTTGGATACACCATATATTTT. Amino acid sequence: CASSLGGTGVFGYTIYF. The gene calls are TRBV7-2 and TRBJ1-3, with 10 bases identical to TRBD1. CDR1 SGHTA and CDR2 FQGNSA come from the germline V gene. The CDR3 extends over 17 amino acids.

The chain has TRBV4-2 and TRBJ2-7; 11 bases match TRBD1. V gave up 3 bases and J gave up 6 bases; unmatched junction bases: 7. The length of the CDR3 is 15 residues. Germline CDR1 and CDR2: LGHNA and YNFKEQ. CDR3 in DNA: TGTGCCAGCAGCCAGCCTTCCGGGACAGGGGGCGAGCAGTACTTC. Residues: CASSQPSGTGGEQYF.

There are many counts of this clonotype. The V and J genes are TRBV29-1 and TRBJ2-1, with TRBD1 identical over 9 bases. The ends lost 4 bases at V and 7 bases at J; junction bases unmatched: 5. The length of the CDR3 is 13 residues. CDR1 is SQVTM and CDR2 is ANQGSEA in the germline V gene. The CDR3 bases are TGCAGCGTTGGTACAGGGGGCTGGAATGAGCAGTTCTTC. It is translated as CSVGTGGWNEQFF.

This clonotype turned up a few times. V is TRBV5-1 and J is TRBJ1-5, with TRBD1 identical over 9 bases. Per germline, CDR1 SGHRS and CDR2 YFSETQ. This CDR3 contains 16 residues. The V segment lost 4 bases and the J segment 0 bases; nucleotides outside the gene matches: 5. The CDR3 region has the DNA TGCGCCAGCAGCCCCGACAGGGGGGATAGCAATCAGCCCCAGCATTTT. Translated, it gives CASSPDRGDSNQPQHF.

CDR3 DNA sequence: TGCAGCGGCGGGTACACCGGGGAGCTGTTTTTT. Encoded protein: CSGGYTGELFF. This chain uses TRBV29-1 with TRBJ2-2; TRBD2 is a possible D gene (5 bases). V was shortened by 7 bases and J by 3 bases, with 6 bases between the two germline ends. Looked up from germline, CDR1 is SQVTM and CDR2 is ANQGSEA. This CDR3 region has 11 residues.

This clonotype was found a few times. V gene TRBV7-9 combines with J gene TRBJ2-3, with 11 bases lining up with TRBD2. J was trimmed by 4 bases and V by 0 bases; bases with no gene match: 6. The CDR3 covers 17 residues. From germline, CDR1 is SEHNR and CDR2 FQNEAQ (reference sequence). CDR3 protein: CASSLAQLAGDADTQYF. CDR3 sequence (DNA): TGTGCCAGCAGCTTAGCGCAACTAGCGGGGGATGCAGATACGCAGTATTTT.

This clonotype appeared a few times. The rearrangement joins TRBV7-9 to TRBJ2-5; 10 bases match TRBD2. This CDR3 has 15 amino acids. V was clipped by 5 bases and J by 4 bases; unmatched bases: 7. CDR1 and CDR2 from the germline V gene are SEHNR and FQNEAQ (reference sequence). CDR3 bases: TGTGCCAGCAGCCTCCTAGCGGGAGCGGGAGAGACCCAGTACTTC. Protein sequence: CASSLLAGAGETQYF.

The chain joins TRBV6-5 to TRBJ1-6; 8 positions match TRBD1. The length of the CDR3 is 16 residues. CDR1 is MNHEY and CDR2 is SVGAGI in the germline V gene. With 5 bases clipped from V and 0 bases from J, the junction kept 3 bases outside the gene matches. This CDR3 reads CASSGQGNSYNSPLHF. Written as DNA, the CDR3 is TGTGCCAGCAGTGGACAGGGAAACTCCTATAATTCACCCCTCCACTTT.

This sequence joins TRBV4-3 and TRBJ1-5, with 10 bases aligning to TRBD1. Per the germline V gene, CDR1 is LGHNA and CDR2 is YSLEER. This CDR3 is 18 amino acids long. V dropped 4 bases and J dropped 2; count of bases not matched to a gene: 11. The CDR3 DNA is TGCGCCAGCAGCCTAACGCCGACCGGGACAGGGGGCAATCAGCCCCAGCATTTT. Amino acid sequence: CASSLTPTGTGGNQPQHF.

The table lists this clonotype with many counts. The chain combines TRBV27 with TRBJ2-1; TRBD1 might be the D (5 bases). Per germline, CDR1 MNHEY and CDR2 SMNVEV (reference sequence). V was shortened by 5 bases and J by 6 bases, with 14 bases between the two germline ends. The CDR3 extends over 14 amino acids. CDR3 nucleotides: TGTGCCAGCAGTCCCCTCCTTAGGGGCAATGAGCAGTTCTTC. It codes for CASSPLLRGNEQFF.

The rearrangement joins TRBV29-1 to TRBJ1-2; D is ambiguous. The CDR3 consists of 13 residues. CDR1 and CDR2 (germline): SQVTM, ANQGSEA. V was cut by 5 bases and J by 7 bases, with 17 bases left in between. The CDR3 DNA follows: TGCAGCGTTCCCACTCTTACAGTGGGTGGCTACACCTTC. Translated, it gives CSVPTLTVGGYTF.

This clonotype has more than one count but fewer than ten. V is TRBV7-9 and J is TRBJ1-1, with TRBD1 matching 11 bases. The CDR3 is made up of 14 amino acids. Germline CDR1 reads SEHNR; CDR2 reads FQNEAQ (reference sequence). V gave up 8 bases and J gave up 4 bases; unmatched junction bases: 6. CDR3 nucleotides: TGTGCCAGCCAAGGGACAGGGGGGGTCACTGAAGCTTTCTTT. Its translation: CASQGTGGVTEAFF.

The chain combines TRBV29-1 with TRBJ1-2; the D gene is possibly TRBD1 (5 bases). CDR3 length equals 15 residues. The germline V gene has CDR1 SQVTM and CDR2 ANQGSEA. V lost 4 bases, J lost 4 bases, and 19 bases lay in between. The CDR3 DNA sequence: TGCAGCGTTGTGGATACCCGAGGGGCCCTCTATGGCTACACCTTC. This sequence encodes CSVVDTRGALYGYTF.